Presented here are 5 T cell receptor beta chains from one specimen sequenced in a study of T-cell memory formation after mild COVID-19. TCRdb redid the calling of the 5' RACE reads with MiXCR, one entry per CDR3 protein. The repertoire consists of 350,000 to 400,000 distinct CDR3 sequences, with roughly 14% occurring once and the leading ten covering approximately 20%. Sequencing was performed on PBMCs or a T cell subset sorted from them (not recorded which). Source of these receptors: a man between 18 and 29 years old who had mild COVID-19 (a few samples of this study predate the infection). Cell type and time point are not known.

This chain connects TRBV7-8 to TRBJ2-1, with 9 nucleotides matching TRBD2. This CDR3 is 16 amino acids long. Germline CDR1 reads SGHVS; CDR2 reads FQNEAQ. The V and J ends lost 2 bases and 5 bases, in that order; junction bases with no gene match: 7. The CDR3 protein is CASSLRRGGPNNEQFF. CDR3 sequence (DNA): TGTGCCAGCAGCTTAAGGCGGGGGGGCCCAAACAATGAGCAGTTCTTC.

This clonotype was picked up a small number of times. V and J are TRBV6-6 and TRBJ2-7; TRBD1 might be the D (5 bases). From germline, CDR1 is MNHNY and CDR2 SVGAGI (reference sequence). Trimming left V 5 bases short and J 0 bases short, with 17 bases between. There are 16 residues in the CDR3. The CDR3 DNA reads as TGTGCCAGCAGTCCAAGTCTGGGGCTGGACTCCTACGAGCAGTACTTC. It encodes CASSPSLGLDSYEQYF.

The rearrangement joins TRBV6-5 to TRBJ2-5, with D maybe TRBD2 (6 bases). Germline assignment: CDR1 MNHEY and CDR2 SVGAGI. V lost 4 bases and J 3 bases, leaving 12 bases between the germline ends. This CDR3 region has 14 residues. The CDR3 spells CASSSPRGEETQYF. The CDR3 DNA reads as TGTGCCAGCAGTTCTCCTCGCGGGGAAGAGACCCAGTACTTC.

This clonotype was counted between two and nine times. The chain combines TRBV12-3 or TRBV12-4 with TRBJ2-7; 9 positions match TRBD1. The CDR3 is 15 amino acids. J lost 3 bases, V lost 4 bases, and 7 bases had no gene match. Written as DNA, the CDR3 is TGTGCCAGCAGTTCGAGGACAGGGGAGGGCTACGAGCAGTACTTC. Amino acid sequence: CASSSRTGEGYEQYF.

The chain combines TRBV10-3 with TRBJ1-2; D is unresolved. The V end was cut by 2 bases, the J end by 7 bases, with 5 bases between. Looked up from germline, CDR1 is ENHRY and CDR2 is SYGVKD. CDR3 length: 11 amino acids. The CDR3 DNA follows: TGTGCCATCAGTGAGGAGGGTGGCTACACCTTC. This encodes CAISEEGGYTF.